The rows below give T cell receptor beta chains drawn from one sample of a study of sequential checkpoint blockade in melanoma. This table comes from immunoSEQ multiplex PCR, and its TCRdb copy is limited to in-frame clones, with some not included. The repertoire holds 31,000 or so clones, 70% to 90% seen once, with around a fifth in the top ten. Sample: CD8+ T cells sorted from blood (inferred from file names), taken from a patient given nivolumab and ipilimumab in sequence. These receptors originate from a human donor with melanoma. CDR3s leave out the opening cysteine and the closing phenylalanine or tryptophan.

TRBV5-1	TRBJ2-5	ASNLMGQQETQY
TRBV7-8	TRBJ2-7	ASSPRDRDWDNLHEQY
TRBV6-6	TRBJ1-6	ASRFQGSPDSPLH
TRBV4-3	TRBJ1-5	ASSQDLEGLWSQH
TRBV19	TRBJ1-5	ASSGTRTGNQPQH
TRBV10-3	TRBJ2-7	AISESIQMSSYEQY
TRBV5-4	TRBJ1-1	ASSLAYTEAF
TRBV11-3	TRBJ2-7	ASSETGASYEQY
TRBV6-5	.	ASSSNSGQGAYEQY
TRBV5-1	TRBJ2-3	ASSTGQGGTDTQY
TRBV14	TRBJ2-5	ASSQLDPAEETQY
TRBV6-6	TRBJ2-1	ASSYSGLNEQF
TRBV5-5	TRBJ2-3	ASSLVGTSTDTQY
TRBV7-8	TRBJ2-1	ASSPQAERQF
TRBV28	TRBJ2-3	ASSGRLAGGTDTQY
TRBV4-1	TRBJ2-1	ASSQRGQGNYNEQF